This T cell receptor beta chain was profiled in a study of T-cell memory formation after mild COVID-19. About the study: Clusters were largely donor specific.

This CDR3 comprises 15 residues. Trimming removed 1 base from V and 2 bases from J, with 10 bases in between. The V gene's germline CDR1 is MGHRA and CDR2 YSYEKL. TCRdb redid the calling of the 5' RACE reads with MiXCR, one entry per CDR3 protein. The sample has around 300,000 distinct CDR3 sequences, 10% to 15% seen once; the top ten hold about 22%. The study, taken as a whole, reports: Pre-infection memory harbored some responding clones, suggesting cross-reactive memory joined.

This clonotype came up a few times. Its antigen is as yet unknown. The source is a man in his late teens or twenties who had mild COVID-19 (a few samples of this study predate the infection). Cell type and time point are not known. The material sequenced was PBMCs or a T cell subset sorted from them (not recorded which). The rearrangement joins TRBV4-1 to TRBJ2-3; the D gene is possibly TRBD2 (7 bases). This CDR3 is CASSQAGGTTDTQYF. The CDR3 bases are TGCGCCAGCAGCCAAGCGGGGGGCACCACAGATACGCAGTATTTT.